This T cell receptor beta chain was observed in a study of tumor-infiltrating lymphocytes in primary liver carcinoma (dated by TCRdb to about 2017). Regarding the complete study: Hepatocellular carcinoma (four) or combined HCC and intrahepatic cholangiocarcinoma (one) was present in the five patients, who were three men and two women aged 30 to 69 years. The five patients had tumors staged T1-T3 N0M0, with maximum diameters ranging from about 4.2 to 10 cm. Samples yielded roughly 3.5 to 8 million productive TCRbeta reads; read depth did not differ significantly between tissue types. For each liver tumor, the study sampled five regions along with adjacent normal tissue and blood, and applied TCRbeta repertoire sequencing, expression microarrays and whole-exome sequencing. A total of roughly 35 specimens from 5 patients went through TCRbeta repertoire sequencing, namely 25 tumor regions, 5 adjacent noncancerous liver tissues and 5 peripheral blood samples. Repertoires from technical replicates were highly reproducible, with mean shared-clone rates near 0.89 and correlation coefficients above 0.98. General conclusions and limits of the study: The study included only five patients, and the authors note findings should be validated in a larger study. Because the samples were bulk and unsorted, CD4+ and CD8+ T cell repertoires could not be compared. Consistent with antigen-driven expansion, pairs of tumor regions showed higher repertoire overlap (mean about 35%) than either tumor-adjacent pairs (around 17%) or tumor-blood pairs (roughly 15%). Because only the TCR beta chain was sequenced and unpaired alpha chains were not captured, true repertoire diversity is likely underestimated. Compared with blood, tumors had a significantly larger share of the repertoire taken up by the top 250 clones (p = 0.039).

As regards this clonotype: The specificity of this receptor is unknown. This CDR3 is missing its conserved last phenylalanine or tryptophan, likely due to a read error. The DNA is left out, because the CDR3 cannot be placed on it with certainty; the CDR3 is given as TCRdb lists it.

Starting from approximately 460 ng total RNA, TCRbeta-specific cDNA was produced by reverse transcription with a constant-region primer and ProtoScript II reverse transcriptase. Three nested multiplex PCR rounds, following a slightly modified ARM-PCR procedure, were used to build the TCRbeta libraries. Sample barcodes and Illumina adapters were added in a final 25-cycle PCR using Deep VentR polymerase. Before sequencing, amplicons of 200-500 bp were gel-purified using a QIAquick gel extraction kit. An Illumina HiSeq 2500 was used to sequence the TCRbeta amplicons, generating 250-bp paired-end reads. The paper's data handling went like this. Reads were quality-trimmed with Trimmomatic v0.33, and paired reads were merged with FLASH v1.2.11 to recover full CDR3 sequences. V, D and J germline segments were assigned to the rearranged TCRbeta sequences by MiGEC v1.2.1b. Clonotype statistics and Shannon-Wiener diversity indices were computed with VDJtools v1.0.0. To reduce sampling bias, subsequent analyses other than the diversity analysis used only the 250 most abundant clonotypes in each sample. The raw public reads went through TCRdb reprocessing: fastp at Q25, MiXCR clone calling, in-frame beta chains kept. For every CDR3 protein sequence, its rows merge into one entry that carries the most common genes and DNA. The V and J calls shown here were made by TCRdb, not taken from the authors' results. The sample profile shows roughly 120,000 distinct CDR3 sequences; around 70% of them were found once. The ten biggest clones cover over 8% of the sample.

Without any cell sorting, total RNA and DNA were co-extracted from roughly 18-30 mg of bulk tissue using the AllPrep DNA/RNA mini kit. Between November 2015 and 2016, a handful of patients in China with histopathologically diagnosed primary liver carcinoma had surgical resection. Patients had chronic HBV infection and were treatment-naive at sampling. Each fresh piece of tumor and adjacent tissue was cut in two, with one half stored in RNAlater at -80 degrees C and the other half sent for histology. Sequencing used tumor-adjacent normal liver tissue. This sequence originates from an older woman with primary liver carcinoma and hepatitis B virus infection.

The CDR3 amino acid sequence is: CASNFVDYTDTQCL. The V gene is TRBV28 and the J gene is TRBJ2-3. Per the germline V gene, MDHEN is the CDR1 and SYDVKM is the CDR2. The CDR3 totals 14 residues, both ends included.